This T cell receptor (beta chain) was sequenced during a study of cytomegalovirus exposure and HLA in healthy donors. Germline V lookup: CDR1 SQVTM, CDR2 ANQGSEA. Trimming took 6 bases from V and 10 from J, leaving 13 bases between them. The CDR3 length is 11 residues. With 60 Vbeta and 13 Jbeta primers, the PCR was carried out. Measured with immunoSEQ multiplex PCR; TCRdb has only the in-frame clones, and not every one. Here the sample spans 160,000 or so clones, 82% being singletons. This clonotype originated in a woman aged 45-65 years in good health and CMV-seropositive. The sequenced material came from PBMCs. This rearrangement joins TRBV29-1 to TRBJ2-1; D may be TRBD2 (6 bases). This chain's CDR3 is CSVELAHEQFF. CDR3 in DNA: TGCAGCGTAGAACTAGCACACGAGCAGTTCTTC.